This T cell receptor beta chain was profiled in a study of cytomegalovirus exposure and HLA in healthy donors. The PCR made use of 60 Vbeta and 13 Jbeta primers. Here immunoSEQ multiplex PCR was the method, and the copy in TCRdb shows in-frame clones only, minus some. There are approximately 160,000 clones in the sample; 82% occur only once, and about 1.5% lies in the top ten. The CDR3 contains 16 residues. CDR1 is SGHNT, CDR2 YYREEE, per germline (reference sequence). With 1 base removed from V and 0 bases from J, the gap between germline ends came to 10 bases. Details on this clone: Its matching antigen is unknown.

Study results and caveats: Rarity marked most TCR sequences, yet some public TCRs occurred in many donors.

The chain is built from TRBV5-4 and TRBJ2-2, with D unresolved. The sample consisted of PBMCs. The receptor's source is a male donor in good health and CMV-seronegative. The DNA of the CDR3 is TGTGCCAGCAGCTTGTTTTCACTGGCGAACACCGGGGAGCTGTTTTTT. Residues: CASSLFSLANTGELFF.